This T cell receptor (beta chain) was recorded in a study of blood T cells in healthy people across ages. This clonotype has a handful of counts. No antigen is known for it. V lost 4 bases and J lost 6, with 10 bases in between. The germline gives CDR1 MNHNS, CDR2 SASEGT. The CDR3 is made up of 12 amino acids. The study's findings and limits: Diversity was higher, and naive CD4+ cells more numerous, in long-lived donors than in aged donors. Because sorting was not performed, PBMCs prevented conclusive naive versus antigen-experienced comparison.

The use of a sample-barcoded 5' primer and a J-beta primer mix characterized a second PCR of 7 to 11 cycles. Each cDNA molecule received a tag from a template-switch adaptor that had 12 random nucleotides. One entry per CDR3 protein results from TCRdb running MiXCR on the 5' RACE reads. This table has around 280,000 distinct CDR3 sequences, 27% appearing once. The sequencing input was blood. This clonotype originated in a woman in her 70s in good health. The chain employs TRBV6-1 and TRBJ2-7; weak D call: TRBD1 (6 bases). The CDR3 sequence: CASSAQGSEQYF. The CDR3, as DNA: TGTGCCAGCAGTGCACAGGGAAGCGAGCAGTACTTC.